This T cell receptor beta chain came from a study of blood T cells in healthy people across ages. A second PCR, run for roughly 6 to 11 cycles, used a sample-barcoded 5' primer plus a J-beta primer mix. TCRdb redid the calling of the 5' RACE reads with MiXCR, one entry per CDR3 protein. The data hold 1,300,000 or so distinct CDR3 sequences, with around 59% observed a single time. The V and J ends lost 5 bases and 6 bases respectively, with 11 bases between them. Germline V lookup: CDR1 DFQATT, CDR2 SNEGSKA (reference sequence). The CDR3 sequence is 12 residues long. The specimen was blood. The receptor's source is a man aged 18 to 29 in good health. The V gene is TRBV20-1, the J gene TRBJ2-1; D perhaps matches TRBD2 (6 bases). This chain's CDR3 is CSARDSLNEQFF. CDR3 coding DNA: TGCAGTGCTCGGGACTCCCTCAATGAGCAGTTCTTC.